These 29 T cell receptor beta chains share one sample of origin, sequenced in a study of OX40 agonist ivuxolimab in advanced cancers. TCRdb's copy holds only in-frame clones and misses some; the assay was immunoSEQ multiplex PCR. Among approximately 60,000 clones listed, 77% were seen once. The material sequenced was CD4+ or CD8+ T cells sorted from blood, taken in a trial of the OX40 agonist ivuxolimab. All receptors come from an adult with an advanced solid tumor such as melanoma, head and neck, liver or kidney cancer.

V usage is TRBV2 and J usage is TRBJ2-5, with D maybe TRBD1 (5 bases). Per the germline V gene, CDR1 is SNHLY and CDR2 is FYNNEI. V was cut by 4 bases and J by 4 bases, with 10 bases left in between. This CDR3 is 13 amino acids long. Here the CDR3 DNA reads TGTGCCAGCAGTGGGGGCCCGATAGAGACCCAGTACTTC. This sequence encodes CASSGGPIETQYF.

The CDR3 is CASSDERETSNEQFF. In DNA form, the CDR3 reads TGCGCCAGCAGTGATGAGCGGGAGACGAGTAATGAGCAGTTCTTC. V is TRBV10-2 and J is TRBJ2-1, with 8 nucleotides matching TRBD2. Germline V gene sequence: CDR1 WSHSY, CDR2 SAAADI. The V gene end was trimmed by 3 bases and the J gene end by 7 bases; junction bases not matched to a gene: 8. This CDR3 has 15 amino acids.

This clone has a handful of counts. This chain connects TRBV6-6 to TRBJ2-7, with TRBD2 matching over 10 bases. The CDR3 is 16 amino acids. CDR1 is MNHNY and CDR2 is SVGAGI in the germline V gene (reference sequence). With 5 bases clipped from V and 3 bases from J, the junction kept 10 bases outside the gene matches. The DNA of the CDR3 is TGTGCCAGCAGTACTCTCGGGACTAGCGTTTTCTACGAGCAGTACTTC. Amino acid sequence: CASSTLGTSVFYEQYF.

Concerning this clone: Sequence at one end of the junction differs from germline and may be a read error. The chain carries TRBV25-1 and TRBJ2-1; TRBD1 agrees at 10 bases. Per germline, CDR1 MGHDK and CDR2 SYGVNS. The CDR3 runs 15 residues. The CDR3: CAGSESGQGRNEQFF. CDR3 in DNA: TGTGCCGGCAGTGAATCGGGACAGGGGAGGAATGAGCAGTTCTTC.

The chain is built from TRBV5-4 and TRBJ2-1; TRBD2 aligns across 11 bases. The CDR3 runs to 16 residues. Germline V gene sequence: CDR1 SGHNT, CDR2 YYREEE (reference sequence). The trim removed 4 bases at V and 3 bases at J, leaving 6 bases unmatched. The CDR3 DNA reads as TGTGCCAGCAGCCTCCTAGCGGGGGGCGGCTACAATGAGCAGTTCTTC. This encodes CASSLLAGGGYNEQFF.

The rearrangement uses TRBV7-6 and TRBJ2-2; the D call may be TRBD1 or TRBD2 (5 bases each). This CDR3 comprises 16 residues. CDR1 and CDR2 (germline): SGHVS, FNYEAQ. V lost 3 bases to trimming and J lost 1 base, with 12 bases between them. The CDR3 is CASSLQQGRNTGELFF. Here the CDR3 DNA reads TGTGCCAGCAGCTTGCAGCAGGGACGGAACACCGGGGAGCTGTTTTTT.

The chain joins TRBV9 to TRBJ2-5, with D hard to call. The CDR3 extends over 15 amino acids. V was clipped by 4 bases and J by 5 bases, with 18 bases between them. CDR1 and CDR2 from the germline V gene are SGDLS and YYNGEE. DNA of the CDR3: TGTGCCAGCAGCCCAGACTTCTCCTTCGGGGAGACCCAGTACTTC. This gives the protein CASSPDFSFGETQYF. Variable domain in full (rest from reference TRBV9 and TRBJ2-5): DSGVTQTPKHLITATGQRVTLRCSPRSGDLSVYWYQQSLDQGLQFLIQYYNGEERAKGNILERFSAQQFPDLHSELNLSSLELGDSALYFCASSPDFSFGETQYFGPGTRLLVL.

The chain uses TRBV28 and TRBJ2-1, with D perhaps matching TRBD2 (5 bases). Germline CDR1 and CDR2: MDHEN and SYDVKM. V lost 4 bases and J lost 4, with 8 bases in between. The CDR3 runs to 13 residues. The DNA for the CDR3 is TGTGCCAGCAGTTCCGACTATTACAATGAGCAGTTCTTC. It encodes CASSSDYYNEQFF.

The gene calls are TRBV6-5 and TRBJ1-1, with 9 positions matching TRBD1. CDR3 size: 14 residues. Per germline, CDR1 MNHEY and CDR2 SVGAGI. V shed 4 bases, J shed 6 bases, and the junction held 6 bases outside the gene matches. CDR3 protein: CASSLYRGLAEAFF. For the CDR3, the DNA is TGTGCCAGCAGTTTGTACAGGGGGCTAGCTGAAGCTTTCTTT.

The V and J genes are TRBV5-6 and TRBJ1-6, with TRBD1 matching over 7 bases. This CDR3 is built from 14 residues. Germline V gene sequence: CDR1 SGHDT, CDR2 YYEEEE. The V segment lost 4 bases and the J segment 10 bases; nucleotides outside the gene matches: 8. CDR3 nucleotides: TGTGCCAGCAGCAGCCGACAGGGCGGATCACCCCTCCACTTT. This encodes CASSSRQGGSPLHF.

The chain employs TRBV27 and TRBJ2-7; D might be TRBD1 (5 bases). The CDR3 has 13 residues. The germline gives CDR1 MNHEY, CDR2 SMNVEV (reference sequence). The V end lost 6 bases, the J end lost 0 bases, and 9 bases lay between the germline ends. CDR3 residues: CASSRQSSYEQYF. The CDR3, as DNA: TGTGCCAGCAGCCGACAGAGCTCCTACGAGCAGTACTTC.

This chain connects TRBV19 to TRBJ1-2; D is uncertain. Trimming cost V 5 bases and J 4 bases, with 8 bases left between them. There are 12 residues in the CDR3. CDR1 and CDR2 from the germline V gene are LNHDA and SQIVND (reference sequence). In DNA form, the CDR3 reads TGTGCCAGTAGTGCCAGTCGCTATGGCTACACCTTC. Its protein is CASSASRYGYTF.

This clone has just one count. The V gene is TRBV2, the J gene TRBJ2-1; 8 nucleotides line up with TRBD2. This CDR3 has 16 residues. Unmatched junction bases numbered 9, after V lost 8 bases and J lost 0 bases. Germline CDR1 is SNHLY and CDR2 is FYNNEI. CDR3 DNA sequence: TGTGCCAGCTGTCGGACTAGCACCAACTCCTACAATGAGCAGTTCTTC. Its protein product is CASCRTSTNSYNEQFF.

This chain uses TRBV6-5 with TRBJ1-1; D uncertain. The CDR3 consists of 16 residues. CDR1 and CDR2 from the germline V gene are MNHEY and SVGAGI. V lost 0 bases and J lost 5, with 16 bases in between. The CDR3 nucleotides read TGTGCCAGCAGTTACTCGAGTTCCGGGATGGTAACTGAAGCTTTCTTT. Translating it yields CASSYSSSGMVTEAFF.

This clone was counted a few times. This chain uses TRBV5-6 with TRBJ1-5; 8 positions agree with TRBD1. CDR3 length: 14 residues. The ends lost 4 bases at V and 8 bases at J; junction bases unmatched: 8. Germline CDR1 is SGHDT and CDR2 is YYEEEE. The CDR3 region is CASSLGQGPEPQHF. The CDR3, as DNA: TGTGCCAGCAGCCTTGGACAGGGTCCCGAGCCCCAGCATTTT.

CDR3 in amino acids: CASSERWGSGRAIDEQFF. The DNA of the CDR3 is TGTGCCAGCAGTGAACGATGGGGAAGCGGGAGGGCCATCGATGAGCAGTTCTTC. The chain links TRBV6-1 to TRBJ2-1, with 10 positions matching TRBD2. V lost 2 bases to trimming and J lost 8 bases; unmatched junction nucleotides: 15. This CDR3 region has 18 residues. Germline V CDR1 and CDR2: MNHNS, SASEGT.

The rearrangement joins TRBV28 to TRBJ2-4, with 7 bases fitting TRBD2. Per the germline V gene, CDR1 is MDHEN and CDR2 is SYDVKM. V trimming: 4 bases; J trimming: 1 base; junction bases outside the gene matches: 10. This CDR3 is 17 amino acids long. This chain's CDR3 is CASSSLGGLGAKNIQYF. As DNA, the CDR3 is TGTGCCAGCAGTTCCTTGGGGGGGTTGGGGGCCAAAAACATTCAGTACTTC.

The chain couples TRBV7-2 to TRBJ1-2; perhaps TRBD1 as D (6 bases). V lost 4 bases and J 1 base, leaving 10 bases between the germline ends. The length of the CDR3 is 14 residues. Germline V lookup: CDR1 SGHTA, CDR2 FQGNSA. The CDR3 DNA sequence: TGTGCCAGCAGCTCCCGGACAGTTAACTATGGCTACACCTTC. The encoded protein is CASSSRTVNYGYTF.

This rearrangement joins TRBV6-1 to TRBJ2-7, with D perhaps matching TRBD2 (5 bases). Per germline, CDR1 MNHNS and CDR2 SASEGT. V was shortened by 7 bases and J by 2 bases, with 15 bases between the two germline ends. This CDR3 comprises 14 residues. The CDR3 reads CASTAAGEPYEQYF. The CDR3 nucleotides are TGTGCCAGCACCGCCGCTGGGGAGCCCTACGAGCAGTACTTC.

By share, this clone counts as medium-sized. The chain joins TRBV29-1 to TRBJ2-3, with 12 nucleotides matching TRBD2. This CDR3 has 14 residues. V dropped 4 bases and J dropped 8; count of bases not matched to a gene: 7. CDR1 and CDR2 from the germline V gene are SQVTM and ANQGSEA. The CDR3 coding sequence is TGCAGCGTTGCGGCTAGCGGGGGGGCCGGTACGCAGTATTTT. As protein: CSVAASGGAGTQYF.

This clone is a singleton in its sample. The rearrangement links TRBV28 to TRBJ2-7; TRBD2 is a possible D gene (7 bases). V was shortened by 6 bases and J by 5 bases, with 20 bases between the two germline ends. Germline V gene sequence: CDR1 MDHEN, CDR2 SYDVKM. The length of the CDR3 is 15 residues. CDR3 coding DNA: TGTGCCAGCAGAAGCAAAAGGAGGGGGGGGCACGAGCAGTACTTC. Translated: CASRSKRRGGHEQYF.

The J gene is TRBJ2-7, the V gene TRBV5-1, with D perhaps matching TRBD2 (6 bases). This CDR3 is 14 amino acids long. CDR1 and CDR2 (germline): SGHRS, YFSETQ. Trimming took off 4 bases at V and 7 bases at J, with 18 bases between the two ends. This chain's CDR3 is CASSGGTSSAEQYF. CDR3 sequence (DNA): TGCGCCAGCAGCGGGGGGACGTCCTCGGCGGAGCAGTACTTC.

The chain is built from TRBV11-2 and TRBJ2-3; 9 bases fit TRBD2. Trimming took 1 base from V and 2 from J; bases not matched to a gene: 4. Per the germline V gene, CDR1 is SGHAT and CDR2 is FQNNGV. The CDR3 spans 16 residues. CDR3 nucleotides: TGTGCCAGCAGCTTAGTGGCTAGCGGGATCACAGATACGCAGTATTTT. Encoded protein: CASSLVASGITDTQYF.

This clone was picked up one time. J is TRBJ1-6 and V is TRBV19, with 7 bases that match TRBD1. The junction had 14 bases not matched to a gene; V was cut back by 7 bases and J by 11 bases. From germline, CDR1 is LNHDA and CDR2 SQIVND (reference sequence). The CDR3 length is 15 residues. CDR3 DNA sequence: TGTGCCAGTACCTTAAGACAGGGTAATACTACACCCCTCCACTTT. Translating gives CASTLRQGNTTPLHF.

V is TRBV10-3 and J is TRBJ1-1; unclear D gene. Germline-derived CDR1 and CDR2 are ENHRY and SYGVKD. V lost 2 bases, J lost 0 bases, and 4 bases lay in between. There are 13 residues in the CDR3. The CDR3 nucleotides read TGTGCCATCAGTGAGGAGGTGAACACTGAAGCTTTCTTT. It translates to CAISEEVNTEAFF.

The chain carries TRBV7-9 and TRBJ1-4; no definite D call. Germline V gives CDR1 SEHNR, CDR2 FQNEAQ (reference sequence). This CDR3 has 14 amino acids. V lost 5 bases and J lost 5, with 12 bases in between. CDR3 residues: CASSPSSRNEKLFF. The CDR3 DNA reads TGTGCCAGCAGCCCTAGTTCCAGGAATGAAAAACTGTTTTTT.

This sequence joins TRBV28 and TRBJ2-5; D is perhaps TRBD1 (7 bases). The CDR3 length is 14 residues. Trimming removed 5 bases at V and 5 bases at J, with 15 bases between. Germline V gene data show CDR1 as MDHEN and CDR2 as SYDVKM. DNA for the CDR3: TGTGCCAGCAGTGGGGGGACAGTACCGGAGACCCAGTACTTC. Its translation is CASSGGTVPETQYF.

This clone was seen a handful of times. The chain's CDR3 is CASSPEAGATYNEQFF. For the CDR3, the DNA is TGTGCCAGCTCACCAGAGGCGGGAGCTACCTACAATGAGCAGTTCTTC. The chain recombines TRBV18 with TRBJ2-1; the match to TRBD2 covers 7 bases. Germline lookup yields CDR1 KGHSH and CDR2 LQKENI. The CDR3 runs to 16 residues. Trimming cost V 2 bases and J 2 bases; bases outside gene matches: 6.

This clone showed up just a few times. J is TRBJ2-1 and V is TRBV9; perhaps D is TRBD1 or TRBD2 (6 bases each). Trimming removed 3 bases at V and 2 bases at J, with 12 bases between. CDR3 length equals 15 residues. The germline V gene encodes CDR1 SGDLS and CDR2 YYNGEE. CDR3 protein: CASSARDTAYNEQFF. The DNA for the CDR3 is TGTGCCAGCAGCGCGCGGGACACGGCCTACAATGAGCAGTTCTTC.